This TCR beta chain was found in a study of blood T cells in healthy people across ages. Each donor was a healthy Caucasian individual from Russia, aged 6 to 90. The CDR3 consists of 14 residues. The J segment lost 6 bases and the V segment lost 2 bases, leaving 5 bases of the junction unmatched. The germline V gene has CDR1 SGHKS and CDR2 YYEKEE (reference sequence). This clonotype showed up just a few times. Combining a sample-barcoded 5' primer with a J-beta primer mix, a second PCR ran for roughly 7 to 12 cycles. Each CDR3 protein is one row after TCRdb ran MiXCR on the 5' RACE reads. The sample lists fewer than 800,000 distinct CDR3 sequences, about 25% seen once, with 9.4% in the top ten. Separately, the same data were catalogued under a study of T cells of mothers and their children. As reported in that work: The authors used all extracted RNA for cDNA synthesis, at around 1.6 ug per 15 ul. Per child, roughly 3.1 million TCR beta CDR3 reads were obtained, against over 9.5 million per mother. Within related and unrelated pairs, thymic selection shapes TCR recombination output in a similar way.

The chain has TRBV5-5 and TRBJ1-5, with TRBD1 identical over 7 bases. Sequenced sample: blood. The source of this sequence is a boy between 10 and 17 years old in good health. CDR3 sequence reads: CASSLSQGTQPQHF. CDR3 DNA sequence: TGTGCCAGCAGCTTATCACAGGGGACTCAGCCCCAGCATTTT. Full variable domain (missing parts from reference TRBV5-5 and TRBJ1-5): DAGVTQSPTHLIKTRGQQVTLRCSPISGHKSVSWYQQVLGQGPQFIFQYYEKEERGRGNFPDRFSARQFPNYSSELNVNALLLGDSALYLCASSLSQGTQPQHFGDGTRLSIL.